Detailed here is one T cell receptor (beta chain). Its antigen is currently unknown. The data are from a study of blood T cells in healthy people across ages. Alongside a J-beta primer mix, a sample-barcoded 5' primer served in a second PCR lasting about 7 to 12 cycles. TCRdb reanalysed the 5' RACE reads using MiXCR and keeps one entry per CDR3 protein. The table lists 700,000 to 950,000 distinct CDR3 sequences, roughly 50% of them singletons. Study outcomes and limitations: Aged donors had fewer naive CD4+ cells and lower diversity than long-lived donors.

Trimming removed 8 bases from V and 6 bases from J, with 17 bases in between. CDR3 length equals 14 residues. Per germline, CDR1 MNHEY and CDR2 SVGEGT. Sequenced input: blood. This receptor was taken from a man aged 25 to 40 in good health. The chain is built from TRBV6-2 or TRBV6-3 and TRBJ2-1; tentative D call: TRBD2 (6 bases). The CDR3 DNA sequence: TGTGCCAGCCTCAAGGACTATGGCGGCAATGAGCAGTTCTTC. This gives the protein CASLKDYGGNEQFF.